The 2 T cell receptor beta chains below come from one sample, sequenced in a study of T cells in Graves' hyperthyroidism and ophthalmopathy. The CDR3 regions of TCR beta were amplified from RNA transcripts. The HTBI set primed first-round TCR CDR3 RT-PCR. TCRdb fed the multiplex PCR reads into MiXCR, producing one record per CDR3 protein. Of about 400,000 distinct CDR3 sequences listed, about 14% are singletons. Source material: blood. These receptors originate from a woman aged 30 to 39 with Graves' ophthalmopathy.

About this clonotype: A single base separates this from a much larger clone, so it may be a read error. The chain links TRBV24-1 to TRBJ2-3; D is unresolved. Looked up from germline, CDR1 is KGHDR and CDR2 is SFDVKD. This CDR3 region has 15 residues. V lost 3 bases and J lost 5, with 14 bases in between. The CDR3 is CATSDMMAPGDTQYF. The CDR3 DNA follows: TGTGCCACCAGTGATATGATGGCCCCGGGAGATACGCAGTATTTT.

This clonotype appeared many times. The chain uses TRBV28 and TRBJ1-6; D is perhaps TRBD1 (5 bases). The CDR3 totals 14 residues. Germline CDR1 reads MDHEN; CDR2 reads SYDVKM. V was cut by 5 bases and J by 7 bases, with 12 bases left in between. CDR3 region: CASSAPRGNSPLHF. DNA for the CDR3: TGTGCCAGCAGTGCACCCCGGGGGAATTCACCCCTCCACTTT.